These 16 T cell receptor beta chains were all obtained from the same sample, sequenced in a study of blood T cell repertoires in COVID-19. The protocol was immunoSEQ multiplex PCR, while the TCRdb copy is restricted to in-frame clones and leaves out a portion. In the table there are roughly 90,000 clones, 86% of which are singletons. Sequenced sample: peripheral blood. The source of these receptors is a human donor in a cohort sampled during active COVID-19.

This clone occurred once. DNA of the CDR3: TGTGCCAGCAGTAGACAGGGCGGAGGTAACTATGGCTACACCTTC. It translates to CASSRQGGGNYGYTF. The chain combines TRBV27 with TRBJ1-2; the match to TRBD1 covers 7 bases. J gave up 1 base and V 5 bases, and 7 bases lay outside the gene matches. The CDR3 has 15 amino acids. Germline V CDR1 and CDR2: MNHEY, SMNVEV (reference sequence).

V and J are TRBV5-6 and TRBJ2-5; 9 bases align to TRBD1. The ends lost 4 bases at V and 5 bases at J; junction bases unmatched: 6. This CDR3 region has 14 residues. Germline V lookup: CDR1 SGHDT, CDR2 YYEEEE. Written as DNA, the CDR3 is TGTGCCAGCAGCCGGGGACAGGGTCTGGAGACCCAGTACTTC. It yields the protein CASSRGQGLETQYF.

The V and J genes are TRBV12-3 or TRBV12-4 and TRBJ2-4, with 14 bases aligning to TRBD2. The J segment lost 12 bases and the V segment lost 6 bases, leaving 4 bases of the junction unmatched. The CDR3 is 13 amino acids. The CDR3 DNA follows: TGTGCCAGCAGATACGGACTAGCGGGGGGTCAGTACTTC. This translates into CASRYGLAGGQYF.

The V call is TRBV19, the J call TRBJ1-4, with a possible D match to TRBD1 (5 bases). Per germline, CDR1 LNHDA and CDR2 SQIVND (reference sequence). The length of the CDR3 is 13 residues. Trimming removed 5 bases from V and 6 bases from J, with 10 bases in between. Written as DNA, the CDR3 is TGTGCCAGTAGTGTCTCCAGGGATGAAAAACTGTTTTTT. Its protein is CASSVSRDEKLFF.

The gene calls are TRBV12-3 or TRBV12-4 and TRBJ1-4; 7 bases map to TRBD1. CDR3 size: 12 residues. With 4 bases clipped from V and 8 bases from J, the junction kept 1 base outside the gene matches. CDR3 DNA: TGTGCCAGCAGTTGGGACAGCGAAAAACTGTTTTTT. Amino acid sequence: CASSWDSEKLFF.

The table lists this clone with a count of one. This sequence joins TRBV2 and TRBJ1-3, with D perhaps matching TRBD1 (5 bases). This CDR3 region has 15 residues. V shed 4 bases and J shed 4 bases, with 14 bases lying between them. Germline V gives CDR1 SNHLY, CDR2 FYNNEI. Here the CDR3 DNA reads TGTGCCAGCAGTGTTGGGTCAGGGTCAGGAAACACCATATATTTT. Its protein product is CASSVGSGSGNTIYF.

CDR3 residues: CASSIDLILKSGYTF. The CDR3 DNA follows: TGTGCCAGTAGTATAGATCTAATCTTAAAGAGTGGCTACACCTTC. This sequence joins TRBV19 and TRBJ1-2; D call uncertain. V dropped 0 bases and J dropped 7 bases, with 15 bases sitting between them. Germline lookup yields CDR1 LNHDA and CDR2 SQIVND (reference sequence). The CDR3 contains 15 residues. The whole variable domain, remainder taken from reference TRBV19 and TRBJ1-2, is DGGITQSPKYLFRKEGQNVTLSCEQNLNHDAMYWYRQDPGQGLRLIYYSQIVNDFQKGDIAEGYSVSREKKESFPLTVTSAQKNPTAFYLCASSIDLILKSGYTFGSGTRLTVV.

In regard to this clone: A junction boundary mismatches the germline segment, possibly from a read error. This CDR3 is CASSQSEGATNAEAFF. Here the CDR3 DNA reads TGCGCCAGCAGTCAATCTGAGGGAGCGACGAACGCTGAAGCTTTCTTT. The V and J genes are TRBV23-1 and TRBJ1-1; unclear D gene. Being an ORF, TRBV23-1 has a function that is uncertain. This CDR3 spans 16 amino acids.

This chain connects TRBV2 to TRBJ1-6, with 7 bases fitting TRBD1. The CDR3 has 15 amino acids. Germline V gives CDR1 SNHLY, CDR2 FYNNEI. Trimming took 6 bases from V and 6 from J; bases not matched to a gene: 8. The CDR3, as DNA: TGTGCCAGCAGAGGGGGCAGGGTTAGTAATTCACCCCTCCACTTT. Translated, it gives CASRGGRVSNSPLHF.

V and J are TRBV2 and TRBJ2-2, with TRBD2 identical over 8 bases. From germline, CDR1 is SNHLY and CDR2 FYNNEI. The CDR3 has 15 residues. Losses at the gene ends were 7 bases for V and 0 bases for J; bases not matched to a gene: 4. The CDR3 DNA reads TGTGCCAGCAACCTAGCGGGCCCGAACACCGGGGAGCTGTTTTTT. As protein: CASNLAGPNTGELFF.

The J gene is TRBJ1-2, the V gene TRBV15; weak D call: TRBD1 (5 bases). The V end lost 0 bases, the J end lost 4 bases, and 12 bases lay between the germline ends. The germline V gene has CDR1 LNHNV and CDR2 YYDKDF (reference sequence). This CDR3 is built from 15 residues. CDR3 DNA sequence: TGTGCCACCAGCAGAGAAAGGGGAGGAAGCTATGGCTACACCTTC. Its protein is CATSRERGGSYGYTF.

The chain is built from TRBV9 and TRBJ2-7, with D perhaps TRBD2 (6 bases). The ends were cut back, 0 bases at V and 9 bases at J, with 10 bases in the middle. Germline values: CDR1 SGDLS, CDR2 YYNGEE. The CDR3 consists of 12 residues. CDR3 sequence: CASSVGDSRQYF. The CDR3, as DNA: TGTGCCAGCAGCGTAGGGGACTCGCGGCAGTACTTC.

This clone was detected a few times. V is TRBV2 and J is TRBJ2-5, with TRBD1 as a possible D gene (5 bases). The CDR3 extends over 12 amino acids. Per the germline V gene, CDR1 is SNHLY and CDR2 is FYNNEI. Trimming took off 9 bases at V and 1 base at J, with 9 bases between the two ends. CDR3 protein: CASGRGQETQYF. CDR3 DNA: TGTGCCAGTGGAAGGGGCCAAGAGACCCAGTACTTC.

V usage is TRBV7-9 and J usage is TRBJ2-1, with 10 bases matching TRBD2. The CDR3 loop spans 15 amino acids. The V segment lost 1 base and the J segment 11 bases; nucleotides outside the gene matches: 8. From germline, CDR1 is SEHNR and CDR2 FQNEAQ (reference sequence). The CDR3 nucleotides are TGTGCCAGCAGCTTAGTAGAGCTAGCGGGGGATAAGCAGTTCTTC. As protein: CASSLVELAGDKQFF.

The chain couples TRBV24-1 to TRBJ2-2; 8 nucleotides line up with TRBD1. The CDR3 covers 14 residues. J was trimmed by 6 bases and V by 9 bases; bases with no gene match: 8. Germline V gene lookup returns CDR1 KGHDR and CDR2 SFDVKD. The CDR3 loop reads CATSWTGSAGELFF. The CDR3 bases are TGTGCCACCTCCTGGACAGGGTCGGCCGGGGAGCTGTTTTTT.

The chain joins TRBV14 to TRBJ2-5; 8 nucleotides align to TRBD2. The V gene's germline CDR1 is SGHDN and CDR2 FVKESK. V was clipped by 5 bases and J by 7 bases; unmatched bases: 9. The CDR3 runs to 14 residues. The CDR3 nucleotides read TGTGCCAGCAGCGGGAGCGGGGGACCTGGGACCCAGTACTTC. It specifies CASSGSGGPGTQYF.